This T cell receptor beta chain was profiled in a study of post-analysis software for immune sequencing data. Findings of the study overall: A handful of TRBV segments were significantly more frequent in patients than in controls. TRBV5-6, TRBV5-1 and TRBV20-1 were among these segments. Multiple sclerosis patients had significantly lower normalized Chao1 diversity than controls. Strong same-batch co-clustering of samples appeared with F measure clustering.

The CDR3 sequence is 18 residues long. Trimming cost V 5 bases and J 0 bases; bases outside gene matches: 11. Germline loops: CDR1 DFQATT, CDR2 SNEGSKA (reference sequence). Prepared TCR beta cDNA libraries contained unique molecular identifiers. T cells, roughly 1 to 10 million of them, yielded hundreds of thousands of cDNA molecules. TCRdb passed the PCR reads through MiXCR, listing each CDR3 protein once. This sample has about 800,000 distinct CDR3 sequences; 30% occur once, and the top ten carry more than 0.45%. Comment on this clonotype: Its specificity is unknown.

The V gene is TRBV20-1, the J gene TRBJ1-5, with 12 nucleotides matching TRBD1. Sequenced material: blood. The TCR sequence derives from a girl under 18 with multiple sclerosis. The CDR3 protein is CSAGRDRGPPYSNQPQHF. DNA of the CDR3: TGCAGTGCTGGGAGGGACAGGGGGCCCCCTTATAGCAATCAGCCCCAGCATTTT.